This record covers a single T cell receptor beta chain. The entry originates in a study of blood T cell repertoires in COVID-19. Study details: Sources were T cells, B-cell-depleted T cells, or PBMCs; the material itself was cDNA or gDNA.

The assay was immunoSEQ multiplex PCR, and TCRdb's table has in-frame clones only and misses some. The sample has 300,000 to 350,000 clones, about 91% seen once; the top ten hold 1.5% to 2%. Deletions cut 4 bases from V and 6 bases from J, with 20 bases between. Per germline, CDR1 SGHRS and CDR2 YFSETQ. The length of the CDR3 is 16 residues. The receptor was isolated from a woman in her twenties or thirties with COVID-19, enrolled during active disease. The sample was peripheral blood. V gene TRBV5-1 combines with J gene TRBJ1-5, with D possibly TRBD1 on 5 matching bases. CDR3 residues: CASSPAGQGLGQPQHF. CDR3 DNA: TGCGCCAGCAGCCCGGCTGGTCAGGGATTAGGTCAGCCCCAGCATTTT.